A selection of T cell receptor beta chains follows, all from one sample in a study of Ad26.COV2.S vaccination and SARS-CoV-2 variants. The data were produced by immunoSEQ multiplex PCR, yet TCRdb's version contains in-frame clones alone and is incomplete. Of fewer than 600,000 clones in the sample, roughly 87% were seen once. The sequencing used peripheral blood, collected in a trial of Ad26.COV2.S vaccine versus placebo. The receptors originated from a person between 18 and 60 years old who received the Ad26.COV2.S COVID-19 vaccine or a placebo. CDR3s include the opening cysteine and the closing phenylalanine or tryptophan. D genes are given only for firm matches. Part of the rows lack a size; the others show once, few, many or a class for expanded clones.

abundance	j_gene	d_gene	v_gene	CDR3nt	CDR3aa
NA	TRBJ2-1	NA	TRBV29-1	TGCAGCGCAAGACTATCAGCGCGCGGTGAGCAGTTCTTC	CSARLSARGEQFF
few	TRBJ1-2	NA	TRBV29-1	TGCAGCGTTGATATAGGGGGGAACTATGGCTACACCTTC	CSVDIGGNYGYTF
NA	TRBJ2-7	TRBD1	TRBV6-5	TGTGCCAGCAGTTACCCCGGGACAGGAGAGCAGTACTTC	CASSYPGTGEQYF
NA	TRBJ1-3	TRBD1	TRBV5-1	TGCGCCAGCAGCTTGAGGACAGGGGACGGAAACACCATATATTTT	CASSLRTGDGNTIYF
NA	TRBJ1-2	NA	TRBV7-8	TGTGCCAGCAGCTTATGGGAAGCTAACTATGGCTACACCTTC	CASSLWEANYGYTF
NA	TRBJ1-4	NA	TRBV10-3	TGTGCCATCAGTGAGACGGCAAATGAAAAACTGTTTTTT	CAISETANEKLFF
NA	TRBJ1-4	NA	TRBV5-1	TGCGCCAGCAGCTTGGGACAGTCTAATGAAAAACTGTTTTTT	CASSLGQSNEKLFF
NA	TRBJ2-7	TRBD2	TRBV28	TGTGCCAGCAGTTTCCCTAGCGGGATGCCGTCCTACGAGCAGTACTTC	CASSFPSGMPSYEQYF
NA	TRBJ2-5	NA	TRBV2	TGTGCCAGGGGGGCCGTGGAGGCAGAGACCCAGTACTTC	CARGAVEAETQYF
once	TRBJ2-3	TRBD2	TRBV27	TGTGCCAGCAGCCCCAGCGCGGGGGGGTCTCGGGTATATACGCAGTATTTT	CASSPSAGGSRVYTQYF
NA	TRBJ1-1	TRBD1	TRBV29-1	TGCAGCGTTGAGTTAGTCGCCGGGACAGCATACACTGAAGCTTTCTTT	CSVELVAGTAYTEAFF
NA	TRBJ2-5	NA	TRBV6-5	TGTGCCAGCGGACTAAGGGGAGAGACCCAGTACTTC	CASGLRGETQYF
NA	TRBJ2-7	NA	TRBV6-5	TGTGCCAGCACAAATCCGGGACGGTACTACGAGCAGTACTTC	CASTNPGRYYEQYF
once	TRBJ1-4	NA	TRBV28	TGTGCCAGTAGGGAAAATGAAAAACTGTTTTTT	CASRENEKLFF
NA	TRBJ1-1	NA	TRBV11-1	TGTGCCAGCAGCTTGGGGGACGGGAAGAACACTGAAGCTTTCTTT	CASSLGDGKNTEAFF
NA	TRBJ2-7	TRBD1	TRBV4-1	TGCGCCAGCAGCCAAGAACAGGGGGCGCGGGAGCAGTACTTC	CASSQEQGAREQYF
NA	TRBJ1-5	TRBD1	TRBV2	TGTGCCAGCAGTGGGGGACAGATCCCCCCCCAGCATTTT	CASSGGQIPPQHF
NA	TRBJ1-1	NA	TRBV18	TGTGCCAGCTCACTTCGGACGGTGAACACTGAAGCTTTCTTT	CASSLRTVNTEAFF
once	TRBJ2-7	NA	TRBV29-1	TGCAGCGTTGAAGATAGGCAGGGGATACCCTACGAGCAGTACTTC	CSVEDRQGIPYEQYF
NA	TRBJ2-1	TRBD2	TRBV5-1	TGCGCCAGCAGCTTGGTAGCGGGAGGCCTCTCCTACAATGAGCAGTTCTTC	CASSLVAGGLSYNEQFF
few	TRBJ1-1	NA	TRBV6-5	TGTGCCAGCAGTTACTCGACAGGAAAAGCTTTCTTT	CASSYSTGKAFF
few	TRBJ1-2	NA	TRBV10-3	TGTGCCATCAGTGAGTTTTACAGGGAATTCTATGGCTACACCTTC	CAISEFYREFYGYTF
NA	TRBJ1-2	NA	TRBV30	TGTGCCTGGACAGGGGCCGGCTATGGCTACACCTTC	CAWTGAGYGYTF
NA	TRBJ1-2	NA	TRBV30	TGTGCCTGGCTCGGACCTTATACTAACTATGGCTACACCTTC	CAWLGPYTNYGYTF
NA	TRBJ1-4	NA	TRBV28	TGTGCCAGCAGCCCCACGACAGCAGATGAAAAACTGTTTTTT	CASSPTTADEKLFF